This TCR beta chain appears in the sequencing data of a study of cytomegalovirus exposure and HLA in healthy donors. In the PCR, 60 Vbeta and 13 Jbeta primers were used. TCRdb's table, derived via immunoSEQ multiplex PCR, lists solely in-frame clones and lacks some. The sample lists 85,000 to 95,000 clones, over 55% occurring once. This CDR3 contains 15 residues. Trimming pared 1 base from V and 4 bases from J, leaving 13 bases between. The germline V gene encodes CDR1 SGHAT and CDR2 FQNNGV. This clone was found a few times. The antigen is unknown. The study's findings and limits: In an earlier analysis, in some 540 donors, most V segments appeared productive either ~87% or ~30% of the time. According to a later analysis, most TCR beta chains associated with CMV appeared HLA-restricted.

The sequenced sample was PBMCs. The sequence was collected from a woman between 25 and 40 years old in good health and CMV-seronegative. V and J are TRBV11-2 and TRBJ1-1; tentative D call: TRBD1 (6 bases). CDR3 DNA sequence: TGTGCCAGCAGCTTAGGAGCAGGGGTGGGCACTGAAGCTTTCTTT. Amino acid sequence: CASSLGAGVGTEAFF.